The clone carrying this TCR beta chain was found many times. Its antigen is undetermined. A CD8+CD4-CCR7+CD45RA+ gate was used to sort naive CD8 T cells. The source of the sample is a study of molecular identifiers for immune sequencing clone quantification. The overall study: Replicate RNA came from about 20,000 or 100,000 naive CD8 cells and was split five ways, and four parts were sequenced.

General study results and limits: Jurkat TCR RNA spiked in from one cell (amid some 1 million naive cells) was reportedly detectable.

The bulk TCR libraries were made with methods described before and with listed TCR primers. TCRdb passed the PCR reads through MiXCR, listing each CDR3 protein once. Counted here are under 650,000 distinct CDR3 sequences, about 20% occurring once; the ten biggest clones make up 0.75% to 0.95%. The CDR3 consists of 21 residues. The V segment lost 5 bases and the J segment 2 bases; nucleotides outside the gene matches: 22. V gene TRBV12-3 or TRBV12-4 combines with J gene TRBJ2-3; 10 bases align to TRBD2. The sequenced sample was naive CD8+ T cells from blood, with Jurkat cell RNA spiked in. Subset given: FACS-sorted CD8+CD4-CCR7+CD45RA+ naive T cells. This TCR was sampled from a human donor in good health. Some libraries in this study had Jurkat cell RNA spiked in. The CDR3 DNA sequence: TGTGCCAGCAGTCTCCTCCCCGCCGGGACTAGCGTGACTAAGAACACAGATACGCAGTATTTT. Translating gives CASSLLPAGTSVTKNTDTQYF.